What follows are 9 T cell receptor beta chains derived from one specimen sequenced in a study of long-term antiretroviral therapy in people with HIV. Sequencing used immunoSEQ v3.0 at survey level. Data came from immunoSEQ multiplex PCR; TCRdb stores just in-frame clones and leaves some out. The table includes tens of thousands of clones, approximately 87% detected once. The sample in question was unsorted PBMCs, obtained around 5 years after starting antiretroviral therapy. The origin of the receptors is a man aged 35-49 years with HIV.

The rearrangement joins TRBV28 to TRBJ1-1, with unresolved D. Germline CDR1 is MDHEN and CDR2 is SYDVKM. The CDR3 runs to 14 residues. Trimming cost V 7 bases and J 0 bases, with 12 bases left between them. CDR3 protein: CASITGAMNTEAFF. The CDR3 coding sequence is TGTGCCAGCATAACTGGAGCTATGAACACTGAAGCTTTCTTT.

This clone was counted a single time. The V and J genes are TRBV30 and TRBJ2-2; D gene ambiguous. The CDR3 sequence is 13 residues long. Germline values: CDR1 GTSNPN, CDR2 SVGIG (reference sequence). Trimming removed 0 bases at V and 5 bases at J, with 7 bases between. CDR3 nucleotide sequence: TGTGCCTGGAGTGTACACGGGACCGGGGAGCTGTTTTTT. Encoded protein: CAWSVHGTGELFF.

The chain has TRBV6-1 and TRBJ1-2, with D perhaps TRBD1 (6 bases). CDR1 is MNHNS, CDR2 SASEGT, per germline. The CDR3 runs 12 residues. Trimming took off 7 bases at V and 3 bases at J, with 9 bases between the two ends. CDR3 in amino acids: CASITGHYGYTF. The CDR3 DNA follows: TGTGCCAGCATAACAGGGCACTATGGCTACACCTTC.

The chain has TRBV4-2 and TRBJ2-6; D unclear. V dropped 1 base and J dropped 2 bases, with 9 bases sitting between them. Germline values: CDR1 LGHNA, CDR2 YNFKEQ. This CDR3 has 16 amino acids. The CDR3 is CASSQGAEPGANVLTF. CDR3 nucleotide sequence: TGTGCCAGCAGCCAAGGAGCCGAGCCTGGGGCCAACGTCCTGACTTTC.

The chain joins TRBV7-6 to TRBJ1-5, with 8 bases aligning to TRBD1. CDR1 is SGHVS, CDR2 FNYEAQ, per germline. This CDR3 has 14 residues. V shed 5 bases and J 7 bases; nucleotides not matched to a gene: 7. In nucleotides, the CDR3 is TGTGCCAGCAGCCGACAGGGGCTTGAGCAGCCCCAGCATTTT. This sequence encodes CASSRQGLEQPQHF.

The chain uses TRBV5-4 and TRBJ2-3; D is ambiguous. The CDR3 extends over 13 amino acids. CDR1 is SGHNT, CDR2 YYREEE, per germline (reference sequence). V dropped 2 bases and J dropped 2 bases, with 6 bases sitting between them. CDR3 DNA sequence: TGTGCCAGCAGCTTCCAGTCCACAGATACGCAGTATTTT. Translated: CASSFQSTDTQYF. Full variable domain (remainder filled in from reference TRBV5-4 and TRBJ2-3): ETGVTQSPTHLIKTRGQQVTLRCSSQSGHNTVSWYQQALGQGPQFIFQYYREEENGRGNFPPRFSGLQFPNYSSELNVNALELDDSALYLCASSFQSTDTQYFGPGTRLTVL.

This clone was detected a few times. The chain couples TRBV5-8 to TRBJ2-7, with D unclear. The ends were cut back, 2 bases at V and 6 bases at J, with 12 bases in the middle. This CDR3 comprises 13 residues. The germline V gene has CDR1 SGHTS and CDR2 YDEGEE. The CDR3 region has the DNA TGTGCCAGCAGCTTCATAAACACCTTCGAGCAGTACTTC. Amino acids: CASSFINTFEQYF.

CDR3 nucleotide sequence: TGTGCCAGTAGTATAGGGCCGGCAGGGGCCTACGAGCAGTACTTC. Protein sequence: CASSIGPAGAYEQYF. The chain joins TRBV19 to TRBJ2-7, with D tentatively TRBD1 (6 bases). From germline, CDR1 is LNHDA and CDR2 SQIVND (reference sequence). The CDR3 spans 15 residues. V was trimmed by 1 base and J by 2 bases, leaving 12 bases between them.

DNA for the CDR3: TGTGCCAGCAGCTTGGAGGCGGACTACGAGCAGTACTTC. Its translation is CASSLEADYEQYF. The genes are TRBV5-4 and TRBJ2-7; D unclear. Trimming pared 0 bases from V and 3 bases from J, leaving 7 bases between. The germline gives CDR1 SGHNT, CDR2 YYREEE (reference sequence). The CDR3 is 13 amino acids. Full variable domain (outside the CDR3, taken from reference TRBV5-4 and TRBJ2-7): ETGVTQSPTHLIKTRGQQVTLRCSSQSGHNTVSWYQQALGQGPQFIFQYYREEENGRGNFPPRFSGLQFPNYSSELNVNALELDDSALYLCASSLEADYEQYFGPGTRLTVT.